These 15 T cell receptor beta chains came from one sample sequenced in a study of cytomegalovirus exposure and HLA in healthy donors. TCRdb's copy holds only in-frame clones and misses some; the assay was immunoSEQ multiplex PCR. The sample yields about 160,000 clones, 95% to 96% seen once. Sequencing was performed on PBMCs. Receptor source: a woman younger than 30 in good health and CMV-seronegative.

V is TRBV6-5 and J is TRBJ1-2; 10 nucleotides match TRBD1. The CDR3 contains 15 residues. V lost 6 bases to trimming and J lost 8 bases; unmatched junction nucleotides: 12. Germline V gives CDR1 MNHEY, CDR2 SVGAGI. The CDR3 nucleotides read TGTGCCAGCAGCCTCCGGGACAGGGGTCTACAGGGCTACACCTTC. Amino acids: CASSLRDRGLQGYTF.

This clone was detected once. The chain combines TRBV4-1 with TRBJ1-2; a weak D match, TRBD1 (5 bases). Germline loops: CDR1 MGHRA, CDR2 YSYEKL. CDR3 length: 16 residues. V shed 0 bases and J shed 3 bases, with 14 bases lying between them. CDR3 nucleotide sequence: TGCGCCAGCAGCCAAGATGGGGGGGAGGCCTACTATGGCTACACCTTC. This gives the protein CASSQDGGEAYYGYTF.

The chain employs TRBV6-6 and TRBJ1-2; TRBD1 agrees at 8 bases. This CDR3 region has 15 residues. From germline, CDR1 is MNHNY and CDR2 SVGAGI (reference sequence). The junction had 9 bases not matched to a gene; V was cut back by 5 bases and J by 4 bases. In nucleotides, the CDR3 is TGTGCCAGCAGTCCCGACAGGGGCGGGGTCTATGGCTACACCTTC. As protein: CASSPDRGGVYGYTF.

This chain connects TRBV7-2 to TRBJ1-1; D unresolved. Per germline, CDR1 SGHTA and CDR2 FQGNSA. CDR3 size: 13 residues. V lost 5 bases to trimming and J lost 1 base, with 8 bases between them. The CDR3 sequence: CASSGQQNTEAFF. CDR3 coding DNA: TGTGCCAGCAGCGGGCAGCAGAACACTGAAGCTTTCTTT.

In nucleotides, the CDR3 is TGTGCCAGCAGTGGAGCCGACAGGGCGGGGTCTAACTATGGCTACACCTTC. Protein sequence: CASSGADRAGSNYGYTF. The rearrangement links TRBV25-1 to TRBJ1-2; 7 bases are a match to TRBD1. Germline trimming cut 4 bases from V and 0 bases from J; bases unmatched to any gene: 11. The CDR3 spans 17 residues. CDR1 and CDR2 from the germline V gene are MGHDK and SYGVNS.

CDR3 bases: TGTGCCAGCAGCCCATGGGACAGACGGTACGAGCAGTACTTC. Residues: CASSPWDRRYEQYF. J is TRBJ2-7 and V is TRBV7-2; 7 bases line up with TRBD1. CDR3 length: 14 residues. Germline values: CDR1 SGHTA, CDR2 FQGNSA. With V trimmed by 5 bases and J by 4 bases, 8 bases remained unmatched.

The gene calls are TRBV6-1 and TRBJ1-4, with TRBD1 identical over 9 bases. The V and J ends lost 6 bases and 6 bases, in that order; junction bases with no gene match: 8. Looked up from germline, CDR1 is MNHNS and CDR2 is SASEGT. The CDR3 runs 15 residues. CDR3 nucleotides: TGTGCCAGCAGCGACCAGACAGGGGGAGATGAAAAACTGTTTTTT. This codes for CASSDQTGGDEKLFF.

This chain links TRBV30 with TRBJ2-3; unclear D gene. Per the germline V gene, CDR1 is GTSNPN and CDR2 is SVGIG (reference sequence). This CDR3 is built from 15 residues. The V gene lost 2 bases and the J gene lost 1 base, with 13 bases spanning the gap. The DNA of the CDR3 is TGTGCCTGGAGTCGTTCCCCTATTGGCACAGATACGCAGTATTTT. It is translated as CAWSRSPIGTDTQYF.

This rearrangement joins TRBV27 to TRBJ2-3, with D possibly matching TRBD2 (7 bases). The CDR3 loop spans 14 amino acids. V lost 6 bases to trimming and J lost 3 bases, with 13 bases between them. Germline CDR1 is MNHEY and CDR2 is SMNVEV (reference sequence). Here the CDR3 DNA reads TGTGCCAGCAGGGCGGGGGCCGGAACAGATACGCAGTATTTT. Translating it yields CASRAGAGTDTQYF.

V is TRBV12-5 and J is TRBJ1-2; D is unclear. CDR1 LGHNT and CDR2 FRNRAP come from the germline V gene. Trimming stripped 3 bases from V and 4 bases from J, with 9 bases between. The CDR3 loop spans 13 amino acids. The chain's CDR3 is CASGFGGSYGYTF. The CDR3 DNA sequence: TGTGCTAGTGGTTTTGGAGGAAGCTATGGCTACACCTTC.

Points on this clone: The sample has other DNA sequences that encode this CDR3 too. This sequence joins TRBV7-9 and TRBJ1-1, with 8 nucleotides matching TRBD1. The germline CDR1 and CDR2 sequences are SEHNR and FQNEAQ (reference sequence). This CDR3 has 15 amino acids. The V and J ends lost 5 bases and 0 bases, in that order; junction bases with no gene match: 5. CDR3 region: CASSPRQGLNTEAFF. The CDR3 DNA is TGTGCCAGCAGCCCGCGACAGGGGCTGAACACTGAAGCTTTCTTT.

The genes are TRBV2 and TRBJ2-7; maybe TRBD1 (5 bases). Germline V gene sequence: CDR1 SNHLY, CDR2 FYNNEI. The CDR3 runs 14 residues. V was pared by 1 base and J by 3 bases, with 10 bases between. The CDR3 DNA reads TGTGCCAGCAGTGAAGAGGCAGGGTTCTACGAGCAGTACTTC. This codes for CASSEEAGFYEQYF.

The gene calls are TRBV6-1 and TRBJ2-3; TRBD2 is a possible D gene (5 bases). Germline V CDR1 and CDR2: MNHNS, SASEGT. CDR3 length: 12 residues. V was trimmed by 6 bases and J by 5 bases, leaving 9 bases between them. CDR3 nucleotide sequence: TGTGCCAGCAGCGACTATAAAGATACGCAGTATTTT. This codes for CASSDYKDTQYF.

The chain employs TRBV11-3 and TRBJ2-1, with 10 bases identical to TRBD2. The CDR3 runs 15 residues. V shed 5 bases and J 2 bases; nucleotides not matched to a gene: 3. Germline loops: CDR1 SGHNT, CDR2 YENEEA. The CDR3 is CASSLSGGAYNEQFF. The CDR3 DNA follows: TGTGCCAGCAGCCTAAGCGGGGGGGCCTACAATGAGCAGTTCTTC. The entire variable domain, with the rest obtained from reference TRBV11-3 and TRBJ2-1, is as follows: EAGVVQSPRYKIIEKKQPVAFWCNPISGHNTLYWYLQNLGQGPELLIRYENEEAVDDSQLPKDRFSAERLKGVDSTLKIQPAELGDSAVYLCASSLSGGAYNEQFFGPGTRLTVL.

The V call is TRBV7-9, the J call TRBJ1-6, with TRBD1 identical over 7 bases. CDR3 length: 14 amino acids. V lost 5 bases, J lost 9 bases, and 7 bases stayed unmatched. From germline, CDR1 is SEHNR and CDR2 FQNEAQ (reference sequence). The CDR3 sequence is CASSPRQGSSPLHF. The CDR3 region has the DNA TGTGCCAGCAGCCCGCGACAGGGAAGTTCACCCCTCCACTTT.